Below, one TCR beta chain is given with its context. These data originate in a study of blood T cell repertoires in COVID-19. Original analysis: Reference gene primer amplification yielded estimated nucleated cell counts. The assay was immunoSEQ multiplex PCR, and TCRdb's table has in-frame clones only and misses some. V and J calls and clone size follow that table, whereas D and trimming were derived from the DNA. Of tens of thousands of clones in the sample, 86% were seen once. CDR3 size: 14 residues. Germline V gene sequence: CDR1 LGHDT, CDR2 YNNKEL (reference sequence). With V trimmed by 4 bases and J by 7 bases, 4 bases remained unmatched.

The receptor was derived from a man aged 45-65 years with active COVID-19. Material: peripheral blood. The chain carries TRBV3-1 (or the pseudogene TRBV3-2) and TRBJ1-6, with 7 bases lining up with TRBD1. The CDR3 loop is CASSLGQRNSPLHF. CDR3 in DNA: TGTGCCAGCAGCCTGGGACAGAGAAATTCACCCCTCCACTTT.